Included here is one TCR beta chain sequence, with context. An end of the junction differs from the germline gene, which may be a read error. This CDR3 spans 14 amino acids. In germline, CDR1 is LGHDT, CDR2 YNNKEL (reference sequence). The entry originates in a study of blood T cell repertoires in COVID-19. Profiling relied on immunoSEQ multiplex PCR, and the TCRdb table lists in-frame clones only, not all of them. In the table there are a few hundred thousand clones, about 87% of which are singletons. The V and J genes are TRBV3-1 (or the pseudogene TRBV3-2) and TRBJ1-1; D call uncertain. This TCR was recovered from a woman in her seventies with active or convalescent COVID-19. The specimen sequenced was peripheral blood. The CDR3 sequence: CASSKETPNTEAFF. In nucleotides, the CDR3 is TGTGCCAGCAGCAAAGAAACACCGAACACTGAAGCTTTCTTT.